This entry is about one TCR beta chain. The study ran its PCR with 60 Vbeta and 13 Jbeta primers. Profiled with immunoSEQ multiplex PCR; TCRdb holds only in-frame clones, not every one. This table has about 170,000 clones, 73% appearing once. These data belong to a study of cytomegalovirus exposure and HLA in healthy donors. The CDR3 totals 16 residues. CDR1 and CDR2 (germline): SEHNR, FQNEAQ (reference sequence). Between the trimmed V and J ends, which lost 7 bases and 3 bases, there was a span of 19 bases. This clonotype originated in a woman between 18 and 30 years old in good health and CMV-seropositive. The chain recombines TRBV7-9 with TRBJ2-1; TRBD2 might be the D (6 bases). Sequenced: PBMCs. As DNA, the CDR3 is TGTGCCAGCACCGCCTCATCGGCCGGGGGCTACAATGAGCAGTTCTTC. This sequence encodes CASTASSAGGYNEQFF.